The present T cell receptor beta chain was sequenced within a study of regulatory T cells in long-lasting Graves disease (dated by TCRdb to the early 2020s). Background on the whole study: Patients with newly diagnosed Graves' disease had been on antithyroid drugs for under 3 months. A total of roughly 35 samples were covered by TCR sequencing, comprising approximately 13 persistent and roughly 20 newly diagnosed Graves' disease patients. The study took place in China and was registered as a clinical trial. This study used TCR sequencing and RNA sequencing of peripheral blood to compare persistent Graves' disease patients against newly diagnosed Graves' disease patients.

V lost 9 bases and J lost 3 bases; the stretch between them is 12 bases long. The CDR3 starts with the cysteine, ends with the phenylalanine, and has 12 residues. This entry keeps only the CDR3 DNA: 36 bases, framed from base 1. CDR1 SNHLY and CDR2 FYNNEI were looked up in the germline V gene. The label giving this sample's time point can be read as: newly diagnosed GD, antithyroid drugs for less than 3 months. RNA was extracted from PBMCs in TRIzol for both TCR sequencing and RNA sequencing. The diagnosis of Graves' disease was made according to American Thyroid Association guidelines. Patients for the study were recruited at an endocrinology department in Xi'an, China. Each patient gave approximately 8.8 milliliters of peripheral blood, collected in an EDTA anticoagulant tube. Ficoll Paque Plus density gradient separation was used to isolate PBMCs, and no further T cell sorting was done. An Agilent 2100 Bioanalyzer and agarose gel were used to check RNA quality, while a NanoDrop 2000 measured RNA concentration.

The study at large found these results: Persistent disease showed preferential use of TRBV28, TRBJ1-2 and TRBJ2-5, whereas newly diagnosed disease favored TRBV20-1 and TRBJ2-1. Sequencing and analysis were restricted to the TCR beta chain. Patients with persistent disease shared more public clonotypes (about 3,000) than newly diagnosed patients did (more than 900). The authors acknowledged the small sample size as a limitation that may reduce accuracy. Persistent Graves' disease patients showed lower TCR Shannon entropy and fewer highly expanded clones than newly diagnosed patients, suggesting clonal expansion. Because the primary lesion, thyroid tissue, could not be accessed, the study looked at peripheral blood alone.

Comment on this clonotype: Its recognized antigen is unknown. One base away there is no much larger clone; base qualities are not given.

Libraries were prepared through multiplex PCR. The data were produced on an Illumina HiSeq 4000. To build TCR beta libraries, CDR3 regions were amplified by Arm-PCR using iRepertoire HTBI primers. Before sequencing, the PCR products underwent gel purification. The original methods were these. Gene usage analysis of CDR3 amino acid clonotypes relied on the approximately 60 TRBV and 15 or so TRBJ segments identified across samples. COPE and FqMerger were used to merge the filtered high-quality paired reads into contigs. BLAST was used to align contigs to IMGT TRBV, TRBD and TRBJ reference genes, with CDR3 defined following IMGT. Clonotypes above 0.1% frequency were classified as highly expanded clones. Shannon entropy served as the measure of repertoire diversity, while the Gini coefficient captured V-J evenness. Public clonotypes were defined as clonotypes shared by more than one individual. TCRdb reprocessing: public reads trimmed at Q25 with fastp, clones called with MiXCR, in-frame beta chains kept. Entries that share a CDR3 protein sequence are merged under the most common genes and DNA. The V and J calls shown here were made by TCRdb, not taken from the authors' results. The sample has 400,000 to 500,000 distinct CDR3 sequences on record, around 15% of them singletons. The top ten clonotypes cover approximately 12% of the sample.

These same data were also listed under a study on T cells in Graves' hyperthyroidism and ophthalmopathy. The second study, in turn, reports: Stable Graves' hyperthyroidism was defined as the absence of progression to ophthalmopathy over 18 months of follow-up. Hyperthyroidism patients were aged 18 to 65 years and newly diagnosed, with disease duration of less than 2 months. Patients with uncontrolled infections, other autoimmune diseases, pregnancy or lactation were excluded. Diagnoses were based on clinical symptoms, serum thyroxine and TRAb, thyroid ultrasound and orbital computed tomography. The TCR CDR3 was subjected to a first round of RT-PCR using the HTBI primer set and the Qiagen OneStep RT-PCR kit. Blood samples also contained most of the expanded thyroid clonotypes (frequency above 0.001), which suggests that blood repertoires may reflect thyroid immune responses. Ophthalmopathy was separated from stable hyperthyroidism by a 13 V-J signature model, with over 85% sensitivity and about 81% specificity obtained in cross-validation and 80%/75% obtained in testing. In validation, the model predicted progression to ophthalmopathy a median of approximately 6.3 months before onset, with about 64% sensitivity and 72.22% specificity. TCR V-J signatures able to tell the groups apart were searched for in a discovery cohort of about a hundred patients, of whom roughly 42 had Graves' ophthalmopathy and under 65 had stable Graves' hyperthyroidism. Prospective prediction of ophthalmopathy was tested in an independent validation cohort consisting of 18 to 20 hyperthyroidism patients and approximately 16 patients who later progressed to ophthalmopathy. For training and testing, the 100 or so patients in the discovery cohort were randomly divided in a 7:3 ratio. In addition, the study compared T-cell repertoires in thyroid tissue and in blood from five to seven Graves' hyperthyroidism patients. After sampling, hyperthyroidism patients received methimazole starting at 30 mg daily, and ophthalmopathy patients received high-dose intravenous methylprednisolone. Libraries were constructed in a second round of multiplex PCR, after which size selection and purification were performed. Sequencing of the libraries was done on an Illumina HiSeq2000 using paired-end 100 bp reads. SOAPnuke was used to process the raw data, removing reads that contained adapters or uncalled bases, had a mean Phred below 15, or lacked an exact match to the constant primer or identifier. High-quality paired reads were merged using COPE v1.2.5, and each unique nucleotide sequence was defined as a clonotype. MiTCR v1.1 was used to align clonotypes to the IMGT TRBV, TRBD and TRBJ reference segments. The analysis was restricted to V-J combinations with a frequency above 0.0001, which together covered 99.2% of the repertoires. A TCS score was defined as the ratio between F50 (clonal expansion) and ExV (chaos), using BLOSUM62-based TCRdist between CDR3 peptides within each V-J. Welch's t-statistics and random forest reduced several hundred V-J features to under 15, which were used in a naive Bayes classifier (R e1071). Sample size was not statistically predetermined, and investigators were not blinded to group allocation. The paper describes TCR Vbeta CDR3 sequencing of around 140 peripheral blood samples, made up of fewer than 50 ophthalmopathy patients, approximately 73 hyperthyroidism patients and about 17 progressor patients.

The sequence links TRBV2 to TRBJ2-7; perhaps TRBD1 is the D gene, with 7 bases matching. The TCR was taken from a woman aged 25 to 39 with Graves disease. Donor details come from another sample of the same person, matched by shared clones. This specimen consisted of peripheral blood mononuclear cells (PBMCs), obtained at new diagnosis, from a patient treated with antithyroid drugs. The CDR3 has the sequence CASKQGGYEQYF. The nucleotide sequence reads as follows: TGTGCCAGTAAGCAGGGGGGCTACGAGCAGTACTTC.